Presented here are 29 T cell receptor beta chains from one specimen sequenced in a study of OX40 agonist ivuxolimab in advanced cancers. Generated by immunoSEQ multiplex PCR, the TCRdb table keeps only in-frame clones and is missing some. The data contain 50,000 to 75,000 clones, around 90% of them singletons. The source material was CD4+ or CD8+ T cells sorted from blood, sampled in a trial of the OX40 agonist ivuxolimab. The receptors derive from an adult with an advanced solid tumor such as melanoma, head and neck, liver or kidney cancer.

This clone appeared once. CDR3 protein: CASSLEGSVTGELFF. The CDR3 DNA reads TGTGCCAGCAGCTTGGAGGGATCGGTCACCGGGGAGCTGTTTTTT. The chain recombines TRBV5-8 with TRBJ2-2; D not certain. The CDR3 is 15 residues long. V lost 0 bases to trimming and J lost 4 bases, with 10 bases between them. Germline CDR1 reads SGHTS; CDR2 reads YDEGEE.

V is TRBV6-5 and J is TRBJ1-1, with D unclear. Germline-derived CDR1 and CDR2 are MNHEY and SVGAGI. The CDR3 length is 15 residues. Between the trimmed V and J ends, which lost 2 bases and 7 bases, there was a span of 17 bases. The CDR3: CASSYPSRWGNEAFF. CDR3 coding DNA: TGTGCCAGCAGTTACCCTTCGCGGTGGGGTAATGAAGCTTTCTTT.

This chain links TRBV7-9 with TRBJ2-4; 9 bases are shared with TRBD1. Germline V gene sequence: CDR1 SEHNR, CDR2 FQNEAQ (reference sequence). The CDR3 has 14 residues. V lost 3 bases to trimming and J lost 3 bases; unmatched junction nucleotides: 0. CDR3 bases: TGTGCCAGCAGCTTGGACAGGGGCAAAAACATTCAGTACTTC. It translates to CASSLDRGKNIQYF.

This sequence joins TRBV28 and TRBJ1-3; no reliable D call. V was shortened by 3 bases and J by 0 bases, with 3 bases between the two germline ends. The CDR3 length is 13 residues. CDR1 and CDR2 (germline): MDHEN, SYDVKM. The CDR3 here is CASSFYSGNTIYF. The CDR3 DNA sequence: TGTGCCAGCAGTTTTTACTCTGGAAACACCATATATTTT.

CDR3 coding DNA: TGTGCCAGCAAAAGCGCAGGGACAGGTGGGTACGAGCAGTACTTC. Protein product: CASKSAGTGGYEQYF. This rearrangement joins TRBV28 to TRBJ2-7; 8 bases map to TRBD1. This CDR3 region has 15 residues. Germline-derived CDR1 and CDR2 are MDHEN and SYDVKM. The trim removed 7 bases at V and 4 bases at J, leaving 12 bases unmatched. The full variable domain, in which reference TRBV28 and TRBJ2-7 provide the parts outside the CDR3, is DVKVTQSSRYLVKRTGEKVFLECVQDMDHENMFWYRQDPGLGLRLIYFSYDVKMKEKGDIPEGYSVSREKKERFSLILESASTNQTSMYLCASKSAGTGGYEQYFGPGTRLTVT.

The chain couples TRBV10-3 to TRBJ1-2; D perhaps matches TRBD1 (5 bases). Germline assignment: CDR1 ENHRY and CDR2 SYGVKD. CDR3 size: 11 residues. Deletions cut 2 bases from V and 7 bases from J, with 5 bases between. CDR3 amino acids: CAISEQGGYTF. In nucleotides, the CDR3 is TGTGCCATCAGTGAGCAGGGTGGCTACACCTTC.

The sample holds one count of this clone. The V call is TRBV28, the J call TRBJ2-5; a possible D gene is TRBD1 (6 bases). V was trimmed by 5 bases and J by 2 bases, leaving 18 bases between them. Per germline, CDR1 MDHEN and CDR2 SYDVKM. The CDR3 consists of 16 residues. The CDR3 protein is CASSISGTRGQETQYF. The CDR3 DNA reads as TGTGCCAGCAGTATCTCCGGGACACGGGGACAAGAGACCCAGTACTTC. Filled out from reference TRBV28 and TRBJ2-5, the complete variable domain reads DVKVTQSSRYLVKRTGEKVFLECVQDMDHENMFWYRQDPGLGLRLIYFSYDVKMKEKGDIPEGYSVSREKKERFSLILESASTNQTSMYLCASSISGTRGQETQYFGPGTRLLVL.

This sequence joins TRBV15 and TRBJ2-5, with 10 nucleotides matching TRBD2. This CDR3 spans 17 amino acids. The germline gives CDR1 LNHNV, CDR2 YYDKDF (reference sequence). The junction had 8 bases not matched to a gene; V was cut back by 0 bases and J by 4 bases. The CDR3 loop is CATSRDLVAGGGETQYF. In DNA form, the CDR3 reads TGTGCCACCAGCAGAGATCTGGTAGCGGGAGGAGGAGAGACCCAGTACTTC. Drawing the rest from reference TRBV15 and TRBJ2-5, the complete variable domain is DAMVIQNPRYQVTQFGKPVTLSCSQTLNHNVMYWYQQKSSQAPKLLFHYYDKDFNNEADTPDNFQSRRPNTSFCFLDIRSPGLGDTAMYLCATSRDLVAGGGETQYFGPGTRLLVL.

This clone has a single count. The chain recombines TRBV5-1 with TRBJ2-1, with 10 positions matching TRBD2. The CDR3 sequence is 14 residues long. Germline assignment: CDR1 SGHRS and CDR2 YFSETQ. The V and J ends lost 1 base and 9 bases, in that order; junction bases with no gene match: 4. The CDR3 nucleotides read TGCGCCAGCAGCTTGATAGCGGGAGGTGGTGAGCAGTTCTTC. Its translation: CASSLIAGGGEQFF.

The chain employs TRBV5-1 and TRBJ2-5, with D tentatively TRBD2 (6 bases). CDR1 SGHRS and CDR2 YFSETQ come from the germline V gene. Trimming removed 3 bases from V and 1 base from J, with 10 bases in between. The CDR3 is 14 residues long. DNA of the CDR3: TGCGCCAGCAGCTGGAGCGGGTCCCAAGAGACCCAGTACTTC. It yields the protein CASSWSGSQETQYF.

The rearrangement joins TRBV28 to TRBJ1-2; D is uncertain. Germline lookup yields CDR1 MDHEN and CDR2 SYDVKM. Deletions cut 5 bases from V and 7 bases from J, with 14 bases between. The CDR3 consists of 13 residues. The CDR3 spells CASSGSWQPGYTF. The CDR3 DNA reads TGTGCCAGCAGTGGGTCCTGGCAGCCTGGCTACACCTTC.

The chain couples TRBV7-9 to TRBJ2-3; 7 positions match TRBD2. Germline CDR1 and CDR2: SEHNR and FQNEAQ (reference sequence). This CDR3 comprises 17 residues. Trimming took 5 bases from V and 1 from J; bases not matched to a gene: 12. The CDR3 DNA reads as TGTGCCAGCAGCCCTAGAGTGGGGCGGGAGCGCACAGATACGCAGTATTTT. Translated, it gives CASSPRVGRERTDTQYF.

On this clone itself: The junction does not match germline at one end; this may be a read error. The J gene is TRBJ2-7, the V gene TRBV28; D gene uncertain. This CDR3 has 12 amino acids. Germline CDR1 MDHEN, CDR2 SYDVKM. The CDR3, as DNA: TGTGCCAGCACCCCCGCAGTAGGGCAGACTTTCTTC. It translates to CASTPAVGQTFF.

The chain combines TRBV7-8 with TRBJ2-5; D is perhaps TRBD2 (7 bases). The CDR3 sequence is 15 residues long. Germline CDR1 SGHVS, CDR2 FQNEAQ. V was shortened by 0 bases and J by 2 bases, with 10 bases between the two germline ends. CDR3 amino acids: CASSLAGGGQETQYF. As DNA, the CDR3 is TGTGCCAGCAGCTTAGCGGGAGGGGGGCAAGAGACCCAGTACTTC. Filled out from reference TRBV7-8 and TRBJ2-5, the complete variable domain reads GAGVSQSPRYKVAKRGQDVALRCDPISGHVSLFWYQQALGQGPEFLTYFQNEAQLDKSGLPSDRFFAERPEGSVSTLKIQRTQQEDSAVYLCASSLAGGGQETQYFGPGTRLLVL.

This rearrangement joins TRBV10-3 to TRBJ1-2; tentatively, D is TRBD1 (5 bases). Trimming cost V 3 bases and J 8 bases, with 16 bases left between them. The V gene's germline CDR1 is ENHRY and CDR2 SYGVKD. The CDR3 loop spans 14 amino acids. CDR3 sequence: CAISESREGRGYTF. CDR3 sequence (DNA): TGTGCCATCAGTGAAAGCAGGGAAGGTAGAGGCTACACCTTC.

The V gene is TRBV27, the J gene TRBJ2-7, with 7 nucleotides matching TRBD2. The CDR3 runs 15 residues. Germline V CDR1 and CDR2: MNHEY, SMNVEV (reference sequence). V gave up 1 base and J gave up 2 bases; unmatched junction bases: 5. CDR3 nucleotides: TGTGCCAGCAGTTTATGGCGGGAGTACCCCTACGAGCAGTACTTC. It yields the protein CASSLWREYPYEQYF.

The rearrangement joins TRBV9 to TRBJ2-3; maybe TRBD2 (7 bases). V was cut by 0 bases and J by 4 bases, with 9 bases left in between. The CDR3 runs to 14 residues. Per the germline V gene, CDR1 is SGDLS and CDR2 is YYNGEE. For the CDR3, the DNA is TGTGCCAGCAGCGTAGTAGGGGGGGCAGATACGCAGTATTTT. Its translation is CASSVVGGADTQYF.

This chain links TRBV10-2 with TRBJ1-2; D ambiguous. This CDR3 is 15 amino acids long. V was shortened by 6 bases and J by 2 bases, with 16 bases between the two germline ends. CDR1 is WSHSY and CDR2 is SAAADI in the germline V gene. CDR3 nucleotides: TGCGCCAGCAGGGACGAACAGATTCAAAACTATGGCTACACCTTC. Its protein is CASRDEQIQNYGYTF.

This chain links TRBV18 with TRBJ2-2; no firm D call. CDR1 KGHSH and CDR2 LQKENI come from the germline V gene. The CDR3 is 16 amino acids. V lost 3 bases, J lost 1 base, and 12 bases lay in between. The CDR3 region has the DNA TGTGCCAGCTCACCGTCTCAGGTCCTGAACACCGGGGAGCTGTTTTTT. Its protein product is CASSPSQVLNTGELFF.

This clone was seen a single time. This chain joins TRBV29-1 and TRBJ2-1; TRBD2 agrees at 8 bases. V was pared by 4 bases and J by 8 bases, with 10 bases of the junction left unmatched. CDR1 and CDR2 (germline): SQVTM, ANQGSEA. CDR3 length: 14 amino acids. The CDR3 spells CSVGVAGPSDEQFF. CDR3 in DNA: TGCAGCGTTGGGGTAGCGGGGCCCTCCGATGAGCAGTTCTTC.

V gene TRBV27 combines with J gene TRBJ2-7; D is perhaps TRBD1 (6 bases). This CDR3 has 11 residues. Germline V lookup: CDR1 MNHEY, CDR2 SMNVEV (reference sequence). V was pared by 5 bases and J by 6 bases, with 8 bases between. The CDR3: CASSTGFEQYF. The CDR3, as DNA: TGTGCCAGCAGTACAGGGTTCGAGCAGTACTTC.

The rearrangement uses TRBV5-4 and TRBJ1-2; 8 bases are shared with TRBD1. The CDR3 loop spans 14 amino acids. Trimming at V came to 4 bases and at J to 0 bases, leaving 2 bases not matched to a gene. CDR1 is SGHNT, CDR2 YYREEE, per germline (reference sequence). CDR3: CASSLQGANYGYTF. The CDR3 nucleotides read TGTGCCAGCAGCCTACAGGGGGCTAACTATGGCTACACCTTC.

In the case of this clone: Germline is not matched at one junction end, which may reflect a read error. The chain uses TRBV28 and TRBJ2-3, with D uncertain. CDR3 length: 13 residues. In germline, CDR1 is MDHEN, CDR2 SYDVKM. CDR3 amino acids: CASSLLGGVKSAF. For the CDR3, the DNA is TGTGCCAGCAGTTTACTGGGCGGCGTCAAGTCCGCTTTT.

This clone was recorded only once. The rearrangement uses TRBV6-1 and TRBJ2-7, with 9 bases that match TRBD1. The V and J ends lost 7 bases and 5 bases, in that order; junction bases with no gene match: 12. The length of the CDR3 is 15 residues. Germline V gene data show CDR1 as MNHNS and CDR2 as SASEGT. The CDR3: CASTQLRTGANEQYF. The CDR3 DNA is TGTGCCAGCACCCAACTTAGGACAGGGGCCAACGAGCAGTACTTC.

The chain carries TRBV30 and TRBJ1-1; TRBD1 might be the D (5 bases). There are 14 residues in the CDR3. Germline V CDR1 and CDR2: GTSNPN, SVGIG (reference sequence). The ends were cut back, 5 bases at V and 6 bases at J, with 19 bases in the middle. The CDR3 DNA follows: TGTGCCTGGGGGAGGTGGGACCAAGGGGCTGAAGCTTTCTTT. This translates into CAWGRWDQGAEAFF.

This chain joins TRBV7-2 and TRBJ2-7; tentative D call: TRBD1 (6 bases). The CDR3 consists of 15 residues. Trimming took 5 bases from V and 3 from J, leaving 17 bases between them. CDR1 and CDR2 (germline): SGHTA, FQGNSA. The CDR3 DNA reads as TGTGCCAGCAGCCCAGGACAGTATGGAGGCTACGAGCAGTACTTC. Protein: CASSPGQYGGYEQYF.

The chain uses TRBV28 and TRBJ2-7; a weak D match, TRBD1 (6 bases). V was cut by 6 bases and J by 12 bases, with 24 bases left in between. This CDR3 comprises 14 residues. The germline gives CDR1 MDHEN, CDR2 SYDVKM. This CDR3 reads CASSRPQTGRVGYF. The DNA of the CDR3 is TGTGCCAGCAGCCGCCCGCAGACAGGCCGGGTGGGGTACTTC.

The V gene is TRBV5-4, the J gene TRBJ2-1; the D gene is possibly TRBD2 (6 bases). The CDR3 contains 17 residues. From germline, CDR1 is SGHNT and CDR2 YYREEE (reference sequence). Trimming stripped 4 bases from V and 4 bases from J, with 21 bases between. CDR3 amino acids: CASSPSSYSGRYNEQFF. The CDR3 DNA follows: TGTGCCAGCAGCCCCTCGTCCTATAGCGGAAGATACAATGAGCAGTTCTTC.

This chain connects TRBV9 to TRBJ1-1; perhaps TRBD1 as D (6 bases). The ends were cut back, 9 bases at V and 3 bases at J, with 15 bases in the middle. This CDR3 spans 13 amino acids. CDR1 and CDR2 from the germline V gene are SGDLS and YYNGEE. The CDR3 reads CATSQGLDTEAFF. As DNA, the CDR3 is TGTGCCACCTCGCAGGGGTTGGACACTGAAGCTTTCTTT.